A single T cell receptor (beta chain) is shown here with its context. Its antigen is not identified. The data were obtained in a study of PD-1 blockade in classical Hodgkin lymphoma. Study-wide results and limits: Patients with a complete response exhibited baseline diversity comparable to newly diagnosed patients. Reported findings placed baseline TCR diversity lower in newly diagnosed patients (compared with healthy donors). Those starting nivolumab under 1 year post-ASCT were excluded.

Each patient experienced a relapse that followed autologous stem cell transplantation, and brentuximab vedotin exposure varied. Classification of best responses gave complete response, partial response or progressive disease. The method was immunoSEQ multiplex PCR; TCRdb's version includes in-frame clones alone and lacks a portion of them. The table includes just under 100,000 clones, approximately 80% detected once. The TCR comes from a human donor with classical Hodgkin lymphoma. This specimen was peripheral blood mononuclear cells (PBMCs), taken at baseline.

The CDR3: CASSYRDASYEQYF. For the CDR3, the DNA is TGTGCCAGCAGTTACCGGGACGCCTCCTACGAGCAGTACTTC. The chain has TRBV27 and TRBJ2-7; D possibly uses TRBD1 or TRBD2 (5 bases each). V was cut by 4 bases and J by 0 bases, with 10 bases left in between. The CDR3 spans 14 residues. Germline loops: CDR1 MNHEY, CDR2 SMNVEV (reference sequence).